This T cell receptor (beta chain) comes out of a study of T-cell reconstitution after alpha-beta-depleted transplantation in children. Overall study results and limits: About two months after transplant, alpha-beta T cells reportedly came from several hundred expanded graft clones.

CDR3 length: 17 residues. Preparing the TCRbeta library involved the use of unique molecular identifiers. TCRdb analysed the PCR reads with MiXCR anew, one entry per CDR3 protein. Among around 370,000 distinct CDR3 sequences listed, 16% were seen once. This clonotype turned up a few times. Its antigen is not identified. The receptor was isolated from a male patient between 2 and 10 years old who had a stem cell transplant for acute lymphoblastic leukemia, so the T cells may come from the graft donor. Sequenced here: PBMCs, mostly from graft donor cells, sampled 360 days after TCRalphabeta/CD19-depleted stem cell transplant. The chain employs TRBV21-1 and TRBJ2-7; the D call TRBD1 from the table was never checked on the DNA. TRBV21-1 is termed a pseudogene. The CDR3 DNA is TGTGCCAGCAGCAAACTAGGGATGGACAGTTTTACCTACGAGCAGTACTTC. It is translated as CASSKLGMDSFTYEQYF.